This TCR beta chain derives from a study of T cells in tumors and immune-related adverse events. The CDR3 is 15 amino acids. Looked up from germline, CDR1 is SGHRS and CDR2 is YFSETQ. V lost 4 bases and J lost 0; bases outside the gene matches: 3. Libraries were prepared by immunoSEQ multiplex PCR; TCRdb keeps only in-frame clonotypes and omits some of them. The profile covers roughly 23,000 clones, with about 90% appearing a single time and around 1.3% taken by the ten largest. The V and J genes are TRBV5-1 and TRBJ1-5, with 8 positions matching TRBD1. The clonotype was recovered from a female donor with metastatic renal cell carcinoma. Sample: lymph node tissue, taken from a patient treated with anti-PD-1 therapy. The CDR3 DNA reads TGCGCCAGCAGCGTGACAGGGGATAGCAATCAGCCCCAGCATTTT. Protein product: CASSVTGDSNQPQHF.